These 31 T cell receptor beta chains were sequenced from one sample in a study of T-cell memory formation after mild COVID-19. TCRdb re-derived calls from the 5' RACE reads in MiXCR, one entry per CDR3 protein. The sample includes 450,000 to 650,000 distinct CDR3 sequences, less than 25% of them seen just once. The source material was PBMCs or a T cell subset sorted from them (not recorded which). The receptor set was obtained from an adult woman who had mild COVID-19 (a few samples of this study predate the infection). Cell type and time point are not known.

The chain combines TRBV18 with TRBJ2-3; TRBD1 or TRBD2 may be the D gene (5 bases each). V lost 4 bases and J lost 5, with 16 bases in between. The CDR3 is 15 amino acids. Germline CDR1 KGHSH, CDR2 LQKENI. CDR3 coding DNA: TGTGCCAGCTCACTGCCGGGACCGACTCGAGATACGCAGTATTTT. Amino acids: CASSLPGPTRDTQYF.

The rearrangement joins TRBV7-9 to TRBJ2-3; 9 positions agree with TRBD2. Per germline, CDR1 SEHNR and CDR2 FQNEAQ (reference sequence). V trimming: 5 bases; J trimming: 4 bases; junction bases outside the gene matches: 10. The CDR3 consists of 16 residues. The DNA of the CDR3 is TGTGCCAGCAGCACCCCCGGCGGGGGGGCAGCAGATACGCAGTATTTT. Its protein is CASSTPGGGAADTQYF.

This clonotype was picked up a small number of times. This chain connects TRBV7-9 to TRBJ1-2, with D unclear. The CDR3 is made up of 13 amino acids. CDR1 and CDR2 (germline): SEHNR, FQNEAQ (reference sequence). V lost 0 bases, J lost 8 bases, and 10 bases lay in between. The CDR3 loop reads CASSLADPGGYTF. As DNA, the CDR3 is TGTGCCAGCAGCTTAGCAGACCCGGGAGGCTACACCTTC.

The rearrangement links TRBV10-3 to TRBJ2-3; D possibly corresponds to TRBD2 (6 bases). Germline V gene data show CDR1 as ENHRY and CDR2 as SYGVKD. Between the trimmed V and J ends, which lost 10 bases and 0 bases, there was a span of 17 bases. This CDR3 region has 15 residues. The CDR3 sequence: CASGRGETSTDTQYF. CDR3 coding DNA: TGTGCCAGCGGGCGCGGGGAGACTAGCACAGATACGCAGTATTTT.

This clonotype was counted a few times. This rearrangement joins TRBV7-3 to TRBJ1-2; 8 bases line up with TRBD1. Germline CDR1 and CDR2: SGHTA and FQGTGA. J lost 0 bases, V lost 5 bases, and 8 bases had no gene match. This CDR3 spans 16 amino acids. For the CDR3, the DNA is TGTGCCAGCAGCCTACGACAGGGGATAGCTAACTATGGCTACACCTTC. Its protein product is CASSLRQGIANYGYTF.

This clonotype was picked up a small number of times. The rearrangement uses TRBV27 and TRBJ2-7; 9 bases map to TRBD2. This CDR3 comprises 14 residues. In germline, CDR1 is MNHEY, CDR2 SMNVEV (reference sequence). Losses at the gene ends were 4 bases for V and 7 bases for J; bases not matched to a gene: 8. In nucleotides, the CDR3 is TGTGCCAGCAGTTCAAGCGGGAGGCGGAATGAGCAGTACTTC. Its translation is CASSSSGRRNEQYF.

This clonotype has a handful of counts. The chain recombines TRBV7-9 with TRBJ1-5; TRBD1 matches at 7 bases. Germline CDR1 SEHNR, CDR2 FQNEAQ (reference sequence). The CDR3 loop spans 12 amino acids. J lost 8 bases, V lost 5 bases, and 3 bases had no gene match. The CDR3 sequence is CASSETGKPQHF. The CDR3 bases are TGTGCCAGCAGCGAGACAGGGAAGCCCCAGCATTTT.

A few counts support this clonotype. The chain is built from TRBV7-7 and TRBJ2-2, with D perhaps TRBD1 (5 bases). Trimming stripped 1 base from V and 2 bases from J, with 17 bases between. There are 18 residues in the CDR3. CDR1 and CDR2 (germline): SSHAT, FNYEAQ (reference sequence). The CDR3 here is CASSLDIGHTTNTGELFF. CDR3 in DNA: TGTGCCAGCAGCTTAGATATTGGACACACTACTAACACCGGGGAGCTGTTTTTT.

This chain connects TRBV5-1 to TRBJ2-4; D ambiguous. CDR3 length equals 13 residues. In germline, CDR1 is SGHRS, CDR2 YFSETQ. Trimming shortened V by 0 bases and J by 5 bases, and 6 bases separated the two germline ends. The CDR3 DNA sequence: TGCGCCAGCAGCTTGGCTTTGGAAAACATTCAGTACTTC. It is translated as CASSLALENIQYF.

This clonotype was detected only a few times. The chain has TRBV19 and TRBJ2-3; D is uncertain. The germline gives CDR1 LNHDA, CDR2 SQIVND (reference sequence). V was pared by 3 bases and J by 4 bases, with 20 bases between. The CDR3 is 17 amino acids. The CDR3 nucleotides are TGTGCCAGTAGTATTCGCGACACCGTGCTTGAGGCAGATACGCAGTATTTT. Residues: CASSIRDTVLEADTQYF.

The V call is TRBV4-2, the J call TRBJ1-1; 8 nucleotides agree with TRBD1. This CDR3 contains 18 residues. The germline V gene has CDR1 LGHNA and CDR2 YNFKEQ. The ends lost 2 bases at V and 5 bases at J; junction bases unmatched: 16. The CDR3 sequence: CASSQSMGATGVGTEAFF. CDR3 in DNA: TGTGCCAGCAGCCAATCCATGGGGGCGACAGGGGTTGGAACTGAAGCTTTCTTT.

This chain joins TRBV20-1 and TRBJ2-7, with D perhaps TRBD1 (7 bases). V was clipped by 7 bases and J by 3 bases, with 16 bases between them. Looked up from germline, CDR1 is DFQATT and CDR2 is SNEGSKA (reference sequence). The CDR3 extends over 13 amino acids. The CDR3 region is CSVSAGGGYEQYF. The CDR3 DNA is TGCAGTGTCTCAGCAGGGGGAGGCTACGAGCAGTACTTC.

A few counts support this clonotype. V is TRBV4-2 and J is TRBJ2-2, with D hard to call. CDR3 length equals 16 residues. From germline, CDR1 is LGHNA and CDR2 YNFKEQ. The ends were cut back, 2 bases at V and 2 bases at J, with 12 bases in the middle. CDR3: CASSQTLMTNTGELFF. CDR3 bases: TGTGCCAGCAGCCAAACCCTAATGACAAACACCGGGGAGCTGTTTTTT.

The chain couples TRBV12-3 or TRBV12-4 to TRBJ2-7; TRBD2 might be the D (6 bases). V lost 2 bases to trimming and J lost 4 bases, with 15 bases between them. The CDR3 is 15 amino acids. CDR3 residues: CASSLTASAAYEQYF. CDR3 sequence (DNA): TGTGCCAGCAGTTTAACAGCTAGCGCTGCGTACGAGCAGTACTTC.

This clonotype was seen more than once but under ten times. This chain connects TRBV6-5 to TRBJ1-1, with a tentative D call TRBD1 (6 bases). CDR3 size: 17 residues. Germline loops: CDR1 MNHEY, CDR2 SVGAGI. Trimming took 4 bases from V and 1 from J, leaving 19 bases between them. The CDR3 here is CASSSPGARRRNTEAFF. In nucleotides, the CDR3 is TGTGCCAGCAGTTCCCCGGGGGCTAGGAGACGGAACACTGAAGCTTTCTTT.

This rearrangement joins TRBV5-1 to TRBJ1-1; TRBD1 matches 9 bases. The germline gives CDR1 SGHRS, CDR2 YFSETQ. The CDR3 loop spans 15 amino acids. The V gene end was trimmed by 4 bases and the J gene end by 4 bases; junction bases not matched to a gene: 8. The chain's CDR3 is CASSPRQGGFTEAFF. The CDR3, as DNA: TGCGCCAGCAGCCCGAGACAGGGGGGGTTCACTGAAGCTTTCTTT.

This chain uses TRBV9 with TRBJ1-2, with 7 bases matching TRBD1. There are 17 residues in the CDR3. The V and J ends lost 3 bases and 8 bases, in that order; junction bases with no gene match: 19. The germline CDR1 and CDR2 sequences are SGDLS and YYNGEE. The DNA of the CDR3 is TGTGCCAGCAGCGCTCCCTCCCCCAGTGACAGGGAAATCGGCTACACCTTC. Translating gives CASSAPSPSDREIGYTF.

The table lists this clonotype with a few counts. This chain connects TRBV5-1 to TRBJ1-5; no clear D. The germline V gene has CDR1 SGHRS and CDR2 YFSETQ. The CDR3 length is 10 residues. Trimming removed 9 bases at V and 4 bases at J, with 5 bases between. In nucleotides, the CDR3 is TGCGCCACCTTAAATCAGCCCCAGCATTTT. The encoded protein is CATLNQPQHF.

This clonotype showed up just once. The V and J genes are TRBV5-4 and TRBJ2-1; D is undetermined. V lost 3 bases and J 5 bases, leaving 9 bases between the germline ends. This CDR3 region has 13 residues. Looked up from germline, CDR1 is SGHNT and CDR2 is YYREEE (reference sequence). The DNA of the CDR3 is TGTGCCAGCAGCTCGGGCCAAAACAATGAGCAGTTCTTC. This sequence encodes CASSSGQNNEQFF.

This clonotype has just a few counts. V gene TRBV5-1 combines with J gene TRBJ2-1, with D unclear. The V gene's germline CDR1 is SGHRS and CDR2 YFSETQ. There are 14 residues in the CDR3. Between the trimmed V and J ends, which lost 5 bases and 5 bases, there was a span of 14 bases. CDR3 loop: CASREGPVDNEQFF. For the CDR3, the DNA is TGCGCCAGCAGAGAAGGACCGGTGGACAATGAGCAGTTCTTC.

The chain recombines TRBV6-5 with TRBJ2-5, with 10 nucleotides matching TRBD2. The CDR3 is 15 residues long. The germline V gene has CDR1 MNHEY and CDR2 SVGAGI. J gave up 6 bases and V 5 bases, and 9 bases lay outside the gene matches. The CDR3, as DNA: TGTGCCAGCAGTCCTACTAGCGGGGCGAGCCAGACCCAGTACTTC. Its protein product is CASSPTSGASQTQYF.

There are a few counts of this clonotype. The J gene is TRBJ2-1, the V gene TRBV20-1; D unclear. CDR1 is DFQATT, CDR2 SNEGSKA, per germline (reference sequence). There are 10 residues in the CDR3. The V and J ends lost 2 bases and 8 bases respectively, with 4 bases between them. The CDR3 loop is CSARKDEQFF. CDR3 nucleotide sequence: TGCAGTGCTAGAAAAGATGAGCAGTTCTTC.

In its sample, this clonotype was seen a few times. The chain is built from TRBV4-3 and TRBJ2-7, with 7 nucleotides matching TRBD1. The J segment lost 5 bases and the V segment lost 3 bases, leaving 4 bases of the junction unmatched. Germline CDR1 LGHNA, CDR2 YSLEER. The CDR3 is 13 residues long. CDR3 in DNA: TGCGCCAGCAGCCACAGAACAGGGGACGAGCAGTACTTC. Its protein is CASSHRTGDEQYF.

The rearrangement joins TRBV4-2 to TRBJ2-7; tentatively, D is TRBD1 (6 bases). The germline CDR1 and CDR2 sequences are LGHNA and YNFKEQ. V was shortened by 4 bases and J by 3 bases, with 19 bases between the two germline ends. There are 16 residues in the CDR3. The CDR3 here is CASSPIGQGRFYEQYF. CDR3 bases: TGTGCCAGCAGCCCTATAGGGCAGGGGCGATTCTACGAGCAGTACTTC.

The chain couples TRBV24-1 to TRBJ2-1; possibly TRBD2 for D (6 bases). V shed 4 bases and J shed 2 bases, with 8 bases lying between them. CDR1 and CDR2 (germline): KGHDR, SFDVKD. The CDR3 length is 14 residues. The CDR3 DNA reads as TGTGCCACCAGTGACACTAGCCCCTACAATGAGCAGTTCTTC. Translating gives CATSDTSPYNEQFF.

The chain is built from TRBV7-9 and TRBJ1-6; D is uncertain. Trimming removed 5 bases from V and 8 bases from J, with 7 bases in between. Germline V CDR1 and CDR2: SEHNR, FQNEAQ (reference sequence). This CDR3 region has 12 residues. The CDR3 is CASSPEYSPLHF. For the CDR3, the DNA is TGTGCCAGCAGCCCGGAGTATTCACCCCTCCACTTT.

This clonotype has only a few counts. This sequence joins TRBV20-1 and TRBJ2-2; 7 nucleotides match TRBD1. This CDR3 comprises 13 residues. The germline CDR1 and CDR2 sequences are DFQATT and SNEGSKA (reference sequence). Trimming took 3 bases from V and 7 from J; bases not matched to a gene: 5. In nucleotides, the CDR3 is TGCAGTGCTAGGGGGACAGTGGACGGGGAGCTGTTTTTT. Translated: CSARGTVDGELFF.

The chain joins TRBV12-3 or TRBV12-4 to TRBJ2-3, with D possibly matching TRBD1 (5 bases). This CDR3 is built from 13 residues. The V gene lost 6 bases and the J gene lost 3 bases, with 10 bases spanning the gap. In DNA, the CDR3 is TGTGCCAGCAGGGACAACCCAACAGATACGCAGTATTTT. It encodes CASRDNPTDTQYF.

The CDR3 DNA follows: TGTGCCAGCCGTAGACAGGGGAACAATCAGCCCCAGCATTTT. Encoded protein: CASRRQGNNQPQHF. This chain links TRBV18 with TRBJ1-5, with 8 bases fitting TRBD1. The ends lost 8 bases at V and 3 bases at J; junction bases unmatched: 6. CDR1 KGHSH and CDR2 LQKENI come from the germline V gene. This CDR3 has 14 residues.

This clonotype was counted only a few times. The chain recombines TRBV5-1 with TRBJ2-7; the match to TRBD1 covers 9 bases. V lost 6 bases and J lost 6; bases outside the gene matches: 10. The length of the CDR3 is 14 residues. CDR1 SGHRS and CDR2 YFSETQ come from the germline V gene. The CDR3: CASTRSGQGAEQYF. The CDR3 DNA sequence: TGCGCCAGCACCCGCTCGGGACAGGGCGCCGAGCAGTACTTC.

This clonotype was picked up a small number of times. The chain uses TRBV27 and TRBJ2-2; TRBD2 matches 10 bases. Per germline, CDR1 MNHEY and CDR2 SMNVEV (reference sequence). Trimming took 6 bases from V and 5 from J; bases not matched to a gene: 6. The CDR3 runs 15 residues. CDR3 sequence: CASSPRTSGTGELFF. The CDR3 region has the DNA TGTGCCAGCAGCCCGAGGACTAGCGGAACCGGGGAGCTGTTTTTT.